These 2 T cell receptor beta chains were all obtained from the same sample, sequenced in a study of blood T cell repertoires in COVID-19. Repertoires were generated with immunoSEQ multiplex PCR, while TCRdb's copy carries only in-frame clones and drops some. The sample contains about 130,000 clones, around 81% of which appear only once. Sequenced sample: peripheral blood. These receptors all stem from a man between 40 and 49 years old with active or convalescent COVID-19.

The gene calls are TRBV4-2 and TRBJ2-3; tentatively, D is TRBD2 (7 bases). The germline gives CDR1 LGHNA, CDR2 YNFKEQ. V gave up 4 bases and J gave up 2 bases, with 16 bases separating them. This CDR3 is 16 amino acids long. The CDR3 loop reads CASSPFAGALTDTQYF. The CDR3 coding sequence is TGTGCCAGCAGCCCCTTCGCGGGGGCCCTCACAGATACGCAGTATTTT.

Only a few counts were recorded for this clone. The chain has TRBV19 and TRBJ2-2; D is ambiguous. The V and J ends lost 2 bases and 5 bases respectively, with 12 bases between them. Germline CDR1 and CDR2: LNHDA and SQIVND (reference sequence). The CDR3 has 15 amino acids. DNA of the CDR3: TGTGCCAGTAGTATAACTATCGGGTTTACCGGGGAGCTGTTTTTT. Translated: CASSITIGFTGELFF.